The clone carrying this TCR beta chain appeared a few times. Its antigen is not identified. This specimen belongs to a study of post-analysis software for immune sequencing data. Across the whole study: In terms of disease course, relapsing-remitting, secondary progressive and progressive-relapsing multiple sclerosis were included.

General observations from the study: Samples from a shared batch, those prepared together, strongly co-clustered by F measure. Compared with controls, patients showed significantly lower normalized Chao1 diversity.

Sequencing libraries made from TCR beta cDNA carried unique molecular identifiers. T cells numbering roughly 1 to 10 million yielded roughly 0.5 million cDNA molecules. TCRdb reprocessed the PCR reads via MiXCR and lists one record per CDR3 protein. The sample yields 750,000 to 900,000 distinct CDR3 sequences, under 60% seen once. The source material was blood. The receptor was isolated from a girl aged 5 to 17 with multiple sclerosis.

CDR3 sequence (DNA): TGTGCCAGCTCAGGCCAGGGGGATGAGCAGTTCTTC. Translation gives CASSGQGDEQFF. The gene calls are TRBV18 and TRBJ2-1; 7 bases match TRBD1. The CDR3 contains 12 residues. CDR1 is KGHSH, CDR2 LQKENI, per germline. V trimming: 5 bases; J trimming: 8 bases; junction bases outside the gene matches: 3.